This note documents a single TCR beta chain sequence. Its specificity is unknown. Trimming shortened V by 4 bases and J by 3 bases, and 24 bases separated the two germline ends. CDR3 length equals 18 residues. The germline gives CDR1 MGHRA, CDR2 YSYEKL. The data were taken from a study of cytomegalovirus exposure and HLA in healthy donors. 13 Jbeta primers and 60 Vbeta primers were used for the PCR. The protocol was immunoSEQ multiplex PCR, while the TCRdb copy is restricted to in-frame clones and leaves out a portion. Counted here are some 200,000 clones, 80% to 85% occurring once; the ten biggest clones make up 0.71%. Donors in the study were healthy people who gave bone marrow. Study conclusions and caveats: Analysis was performed later, and it showed HLA-associated TCR beta chains to be more clonally expanded than equally common others. In vitro, a few CMV-associated chains proved specific for CMV antigens.

The TCR sequence derives from a boy between 2 and 10 years old in good health and CMV-seronegative. The chain couples TRBV4-1 to TRBJ2-5; unclear D gene. The specimen was PBMCs. CDR3 sequence: CASSLLLVGVSYEETQYF. CDR3 sequence (DNA): TGCGCCAGCAGCCTACTCCTCGTCGGAGTTTCCTATGAAGAGACCCAGTACTTC.